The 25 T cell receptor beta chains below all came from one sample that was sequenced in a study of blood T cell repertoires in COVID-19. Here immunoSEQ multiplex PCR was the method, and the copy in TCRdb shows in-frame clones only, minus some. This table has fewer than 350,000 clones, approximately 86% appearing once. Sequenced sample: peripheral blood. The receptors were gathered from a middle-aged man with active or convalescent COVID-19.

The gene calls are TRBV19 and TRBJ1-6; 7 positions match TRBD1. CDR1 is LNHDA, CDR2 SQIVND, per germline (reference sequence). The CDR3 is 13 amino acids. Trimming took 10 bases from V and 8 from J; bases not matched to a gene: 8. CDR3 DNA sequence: TGTGCCACCTCCGGGACAGCCGATTCACCCCTCCACTTT. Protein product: CATSGTADSPLHF.

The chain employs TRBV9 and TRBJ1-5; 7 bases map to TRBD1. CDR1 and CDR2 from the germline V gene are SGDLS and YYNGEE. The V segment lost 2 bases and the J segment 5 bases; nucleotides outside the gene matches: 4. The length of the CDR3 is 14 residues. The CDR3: CASSVGTDDQPQHF. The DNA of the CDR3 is TGTGCCAGCAGCGTTGGGACAGACGATCAGCCCCAGCATTTT.

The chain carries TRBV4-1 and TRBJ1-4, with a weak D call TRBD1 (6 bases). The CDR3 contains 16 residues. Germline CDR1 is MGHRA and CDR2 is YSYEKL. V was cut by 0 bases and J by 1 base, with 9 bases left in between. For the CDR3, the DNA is TGCGCCAGCAGCCAAGATAGGGGGGGAACTAATGAAAAACTGTTTTTT. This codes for CASSQDRGGTNEKLFF.

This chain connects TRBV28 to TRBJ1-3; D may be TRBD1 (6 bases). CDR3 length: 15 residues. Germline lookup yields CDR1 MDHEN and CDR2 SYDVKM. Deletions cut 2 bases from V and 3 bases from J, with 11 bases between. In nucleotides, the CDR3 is TGTGCCAGCAGTTTAAGCCAGGGGTTTGGAAACACCATATATTTT. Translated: CASSLSQGFGNTIYF. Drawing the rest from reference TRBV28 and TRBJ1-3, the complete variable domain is DVKVTQSSRYLVKRTGEKVFLECVQDMDHENMFWYRQDPGLGLRLIYFSYDVKMKEKGDIPEGYSVSREKKERFSLILESASTNQTSMYLCASSLSQGFGNTIYFGEGSWLTVV.

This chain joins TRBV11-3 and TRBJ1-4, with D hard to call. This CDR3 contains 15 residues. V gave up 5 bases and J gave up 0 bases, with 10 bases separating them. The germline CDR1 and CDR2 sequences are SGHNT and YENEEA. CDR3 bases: TGTGCCAGCAGCCCGCAAGGAGCAACTAATGAAAAACTGTTTTTT. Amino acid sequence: CASSPQGATNEKLFF. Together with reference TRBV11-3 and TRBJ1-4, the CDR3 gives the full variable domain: EAGVVQSPRYKIIEKKQPVAFWCNPISGHNTLYWYLQNLGQGPELLIRYENEEAVDDSQLPKDRFSAERLKGVDSTLKIQPAELGDSAVYLCASSPQGATNEKLFFGSGTQLSVL.

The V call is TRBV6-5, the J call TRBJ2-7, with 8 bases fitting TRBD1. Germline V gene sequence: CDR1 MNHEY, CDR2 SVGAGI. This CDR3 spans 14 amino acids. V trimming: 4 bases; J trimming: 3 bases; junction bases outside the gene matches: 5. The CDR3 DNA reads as TGTGCCAGCAGTTGGACAGGGAGACTCTACGAGCAGTACTTC. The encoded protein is CASSWTGRLYEQYF.

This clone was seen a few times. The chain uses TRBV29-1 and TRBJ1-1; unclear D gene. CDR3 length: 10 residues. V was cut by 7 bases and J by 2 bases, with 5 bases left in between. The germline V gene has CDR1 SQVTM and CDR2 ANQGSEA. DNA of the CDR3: TGCAGCGCCTACAACACTGAAGCTTTCTTT. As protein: CSAYNTEAFF.

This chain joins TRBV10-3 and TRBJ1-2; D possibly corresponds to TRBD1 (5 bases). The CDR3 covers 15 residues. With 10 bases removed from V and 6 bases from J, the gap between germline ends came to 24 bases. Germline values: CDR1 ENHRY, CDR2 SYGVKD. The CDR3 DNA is TGTGCCACCTTCTTCGGGTCCAGGGCGGATCATGGCTACACCTTC. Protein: CATFFGSRADHGYTF.

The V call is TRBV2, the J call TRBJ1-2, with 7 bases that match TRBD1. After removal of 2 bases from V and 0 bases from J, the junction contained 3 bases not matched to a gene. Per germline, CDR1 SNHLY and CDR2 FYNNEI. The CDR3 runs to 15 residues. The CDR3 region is CASSESGGSNYGYTF. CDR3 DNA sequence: TGTGCCAGCAGTGAATCAGGGGGATCTAACTATGGCTACACCTTC.

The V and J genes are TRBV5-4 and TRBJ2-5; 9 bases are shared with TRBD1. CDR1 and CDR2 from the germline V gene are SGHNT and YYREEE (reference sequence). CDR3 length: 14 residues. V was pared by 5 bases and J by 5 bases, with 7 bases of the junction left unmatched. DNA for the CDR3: TGTGCCAGCAGTGTACAGGGGGCAGGGGAGACCCAGTACTTC. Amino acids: CASSVQGAGETQYF.

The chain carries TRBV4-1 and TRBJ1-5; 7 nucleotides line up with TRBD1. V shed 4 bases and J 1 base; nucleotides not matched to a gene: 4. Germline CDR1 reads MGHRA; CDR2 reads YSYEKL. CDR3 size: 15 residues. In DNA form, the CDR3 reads TGCGCCAGCAGCCTCTTGACAGGGAGCAATCAGCCCCAGCATTTT. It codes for CASSLLTGSNQPQHF.

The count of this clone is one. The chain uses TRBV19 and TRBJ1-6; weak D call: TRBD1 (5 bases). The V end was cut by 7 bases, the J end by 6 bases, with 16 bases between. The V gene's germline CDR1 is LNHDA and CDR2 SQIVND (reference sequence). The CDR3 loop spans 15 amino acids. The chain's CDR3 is CASNQGPLPNSPLHF. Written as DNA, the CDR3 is TGTGCCAGTAATCAGGGCCCATTACCTAATTCACCCCTCCACTTT. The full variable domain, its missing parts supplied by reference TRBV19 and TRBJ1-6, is DGGITQSPKYLFRKEGQNVTLSCEQNLNHDAMYWYRQDPGQGLRLIYYSQIVNDFQKGDIAEGYSVSREKKESFPLTVTSAQKNPTAFYLCASNQGPLPNSPLHFGNGTRLTVT.

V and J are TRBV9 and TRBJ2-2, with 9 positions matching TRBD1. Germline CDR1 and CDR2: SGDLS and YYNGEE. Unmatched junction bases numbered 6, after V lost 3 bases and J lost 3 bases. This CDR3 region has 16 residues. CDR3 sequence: CASSARQGVHTGELFF. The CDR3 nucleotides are TGTGCCAGCAGCGCCCGACAGGGGGTGCACACCGGGGAGCTGTTTTTT.

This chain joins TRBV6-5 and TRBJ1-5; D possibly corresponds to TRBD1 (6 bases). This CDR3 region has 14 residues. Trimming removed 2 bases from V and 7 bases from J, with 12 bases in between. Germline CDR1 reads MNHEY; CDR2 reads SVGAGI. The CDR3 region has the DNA TGTGCCAGCAGTTACAAACAGGGCCGACAGCCCCAGCATTTT. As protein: CASSYKQGRQPQHF.

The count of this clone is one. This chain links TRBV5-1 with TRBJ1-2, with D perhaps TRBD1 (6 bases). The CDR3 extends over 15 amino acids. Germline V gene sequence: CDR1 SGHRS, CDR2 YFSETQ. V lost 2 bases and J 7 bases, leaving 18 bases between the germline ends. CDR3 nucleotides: TGCGCCAGCAGCTTAGGACAGCCGGGAGGGAGTGGCTACACCTTC. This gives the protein CASSLGQPGGSGYTF. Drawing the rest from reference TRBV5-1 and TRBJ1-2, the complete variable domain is KAGVTQTPRYLIKTRGQQVTLSCSPISGHRSVSWYQQTPGQGLQFLFEYFSETQRNKGNFPGRFSGRQFSNSRSEMNVSTLELGDSALYLCASSLGQPGGSGYTFGSGTRLTVV.

The DNA for the CDR3 is TGTGCCAGCAGCTTGTCAGCGGGAGAGTTCTACAATGAGCAGTTCTTC. Its protein product is CASSLSAGEFYNEQFF. The chain couples TRBV5-8 to TRBJ2-1; 8 bases match TRBD2. Germline CDR1 and CDR2: SGHTS and YDEGEE. V trimming: 1 base; J trimming: 3 bases; junction bases outside the gene matches: 6. This CDR3 contains 16 residues. Supplemented by reference TRBV5-8 and TRBJ2-1, the full variable domain reads EAGVTQSPTHLIKTRGQQATLRCSPISGHTSVYWYQQALGLGLQFLLWYDEGEERNRGNFPPRFSGRQFPNYSSELNVNALELEDSALYLCASSLSAGEFYNEQFFGPGTRLTVL.

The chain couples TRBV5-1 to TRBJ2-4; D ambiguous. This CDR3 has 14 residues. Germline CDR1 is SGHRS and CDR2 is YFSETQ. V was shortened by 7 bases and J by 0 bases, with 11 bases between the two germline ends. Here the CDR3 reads CASSLTLAKNIQYF. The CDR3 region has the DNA TGCGCCAGCTCCTTGACTCTAGCCAAAAACATTCAGTACTTC.

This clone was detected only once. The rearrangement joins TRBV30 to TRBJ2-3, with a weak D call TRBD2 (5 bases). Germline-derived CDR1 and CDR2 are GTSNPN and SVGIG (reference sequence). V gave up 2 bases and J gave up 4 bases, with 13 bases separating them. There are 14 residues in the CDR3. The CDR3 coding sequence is TGTGCCTGGAGTCTCGCAGTCGGGGCAGATACGCAGTATTTT. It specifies CAWSLAVGADTQYF.

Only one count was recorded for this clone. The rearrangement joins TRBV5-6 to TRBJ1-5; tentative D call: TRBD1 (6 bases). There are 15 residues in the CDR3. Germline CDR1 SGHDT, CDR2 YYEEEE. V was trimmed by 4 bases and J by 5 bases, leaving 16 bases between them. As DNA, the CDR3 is TGTGCCAGCAGCAAATCGGACAGCGTAGATCAGCCCCAGCATTTT. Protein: CASSKSDSVDQPQHF.

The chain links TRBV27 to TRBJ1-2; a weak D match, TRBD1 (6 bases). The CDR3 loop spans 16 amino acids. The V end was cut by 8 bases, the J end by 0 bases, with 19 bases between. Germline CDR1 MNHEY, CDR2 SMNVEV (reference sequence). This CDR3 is CASHTQGGGPNYGYTF. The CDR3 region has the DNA TGTGCCAGCCACACGCAGGGTGGGGGCCCTAACTATGGCTACACCTTC.

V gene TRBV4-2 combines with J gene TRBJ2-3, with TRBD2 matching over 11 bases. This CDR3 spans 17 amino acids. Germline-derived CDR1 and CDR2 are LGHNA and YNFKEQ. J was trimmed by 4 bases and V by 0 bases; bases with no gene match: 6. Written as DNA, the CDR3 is TGTGCCAGCAGCCAAGATATTAGCGGGGGGGCCGCAGATACGCAGTATTTT. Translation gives CASSQDISGGAADTQYF.

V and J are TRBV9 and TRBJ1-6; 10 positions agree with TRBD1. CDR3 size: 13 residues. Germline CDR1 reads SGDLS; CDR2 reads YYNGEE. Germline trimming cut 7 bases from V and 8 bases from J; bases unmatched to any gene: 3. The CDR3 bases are TGTGCCAGCTCCGGGACAGGGGATTCACCCCTCCACTTT. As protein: CASSGTGDSPLHF.

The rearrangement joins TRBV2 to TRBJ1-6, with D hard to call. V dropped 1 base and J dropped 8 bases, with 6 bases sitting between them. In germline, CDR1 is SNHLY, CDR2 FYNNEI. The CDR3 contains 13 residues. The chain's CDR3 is CASSEVSDSPLHF. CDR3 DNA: TGTGCCAGCAGTGAAGTGTCGGATTCACCCCTCCACTTT.

The CDR3 here is CASSLDRQGRNSPLHF. The CDR3 DNA follows: TGTGCCAGCAGTTTAGACAGGCAAGGACGCAATTCACCCCTCCACTTT. The chain links TRBV27 to TRBJ1-6; D perhaps matches TRBD1 (6 bases). This CDR3 region has 16 residues. Germline-derived CDR1 and CDR2 are MNHEY and SMNVEV (reference sequence). With 2 bases removed from V and 7 bases from J, the gap between germline ends came to 15 bases.

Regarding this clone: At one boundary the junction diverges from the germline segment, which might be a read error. This CDR3 reads CASSVEAGIYNEQFF. CDR3 DNA sequence: TGTGCCAGCAGCGTAGAAGCGGGTATTTACAATGAGCAGTTCTTC. The V call is TRBV11-2, the J call TRBJ2-1; a possible D gene is TRBD2 (6 bases). Per germline, CDR1 SGHAT and CDR2 FQNNGV. The CDR3 consists of 15 residues.